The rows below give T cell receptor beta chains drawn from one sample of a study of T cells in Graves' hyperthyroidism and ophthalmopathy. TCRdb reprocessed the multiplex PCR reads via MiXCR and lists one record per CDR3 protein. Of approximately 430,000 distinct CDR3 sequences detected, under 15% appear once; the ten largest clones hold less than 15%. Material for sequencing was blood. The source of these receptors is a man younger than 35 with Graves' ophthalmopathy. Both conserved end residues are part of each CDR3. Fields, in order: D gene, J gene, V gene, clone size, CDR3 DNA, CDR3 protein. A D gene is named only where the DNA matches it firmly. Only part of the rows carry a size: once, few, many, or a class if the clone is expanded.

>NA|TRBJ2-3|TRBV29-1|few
TGCAGCGTTGATACTCAGGGACTCACAGATACGCAGTATTTT
CSVDTQGLTDTQYF
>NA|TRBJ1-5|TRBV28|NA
TGTGCCAGCAGCCCCAGGGGTTATTATAGCAATCAGCCCCAGCATTTT
CASSPRGYYSNQPQHF
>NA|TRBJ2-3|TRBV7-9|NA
TGTGCCAGCAGCTTAGCTCCCGCGAGAGTTTCAGATACGCAGTATTTT
CASSLAPARVSDTQYF
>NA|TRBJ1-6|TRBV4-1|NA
TGCGCCAGCAGCCAAACAGGCCCAAATTCACCCCTCCACTTT
CASSQTGPNSPLHF
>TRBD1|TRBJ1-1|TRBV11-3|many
TGTGCCAGCAGCCTCGACAGGGTGGGCACTGAAGCTTTCTTT
CASSLDRVGTEAFF
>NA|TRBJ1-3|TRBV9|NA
TGTGCCAGCAGCGCCGGGGACATCGGAAACACCATATATTTT
CASSAGDIGNTIYF
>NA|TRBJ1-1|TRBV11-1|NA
TGTGCCAGCAGCCACCCCCGACAGGACGGGGGAGGGAGCACTGAAGCTTTCTTT
CASSHPRQDGGGSTEAFF
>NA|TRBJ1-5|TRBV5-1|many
TGCGCCAGCAGCCTAGAGGGCCCCAATAGCAATCAGCCCCAGCATTTT
CASSLEGPNSNQPQHF
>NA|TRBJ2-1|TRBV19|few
TGTGCCAGTAGTGAGTCCCCGCACTACAATGAGCAGTTCTTC
CASSESPHYNEQFF
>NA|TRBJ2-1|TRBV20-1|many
TGCAGTGCTAGAGATCCAGCGCGGTCCGACAATGAGCAGTTCTTC
CSARDPARSDNEQFF
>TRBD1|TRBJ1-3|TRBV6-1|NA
TGTGCCAGCAGCTCGGACAGGGTCTCTGGAAACACCATATATTTT
CASSSDRVSGNTIYF
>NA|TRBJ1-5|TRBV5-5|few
TGTGCCAGCAGCTTGGGACAGGAACATCAGCCCCAGCATTTT
CASSLGQEHQPQHF
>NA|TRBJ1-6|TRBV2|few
TGTGCCAGCAGTGAAGGGGGGCCCAATTCACCCCTCCACTTT
CASSEGGPNSPLHF
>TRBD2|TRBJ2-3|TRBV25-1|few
TGTGCCAGCAGTGAATTAGATAGCGGGGTCACAGATACGCAGTATTTT
CASSELDSGVTDTQYF
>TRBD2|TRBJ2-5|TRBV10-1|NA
TGCGCCAGCAGTTCCGGACTAGCGGGGGGGCTAGAGACCCAGTACTTC
CASSSGLAGGLETQYF
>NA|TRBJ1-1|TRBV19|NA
TGTGCCAGTAGTATCAAAGCAGGAAGTCATACTGAAGCTTTCTTT
CASSIKAGSHTEAFF
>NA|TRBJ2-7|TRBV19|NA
TGTGCCAGTAGTATAGAGGCAGGGATGTACGAGCAGTACTTC
CASSIEAGMYEQYF
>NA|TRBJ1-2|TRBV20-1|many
TGCAGTGACGGGGGTTCCAACTATGGCTACACCTTC
CSDGGSNYGYTF
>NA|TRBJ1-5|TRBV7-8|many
TGTGCCAGCAGCACCCCCTGGGGGGAAACAGATACGCAGCATTTT
CASSTPWGETDTQHF
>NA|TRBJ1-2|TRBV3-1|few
TGTGCCAGCAGCTTAGGCCCTCCGTCGGCAGCGGGCTATGGCTACACCTTC
CASSLGPPSAAGYGYTF
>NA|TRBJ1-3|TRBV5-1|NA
TGCGCCAGCAGCTTGGAATCGGGTTCGCCTGGAAACACCATATATTTT
CASSLESGSPGNTIYF
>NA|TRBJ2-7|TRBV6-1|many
TGTGCCAGCAGCCCCCTCCCGCGTTTCATGCAGTACTTC
CASSPLPRFMQYF
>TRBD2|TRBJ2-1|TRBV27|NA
TGTGCCGGCAGTTCATCAGCGGGGGGCCCTTACAATGAGCAGTTCTTC
CAGSSSAGGPYNEQFF
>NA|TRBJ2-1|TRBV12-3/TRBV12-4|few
TGTGCCAGCAGGGACTTGAACAATGAGCAGTTCTTC
CASRDLNNEQFF